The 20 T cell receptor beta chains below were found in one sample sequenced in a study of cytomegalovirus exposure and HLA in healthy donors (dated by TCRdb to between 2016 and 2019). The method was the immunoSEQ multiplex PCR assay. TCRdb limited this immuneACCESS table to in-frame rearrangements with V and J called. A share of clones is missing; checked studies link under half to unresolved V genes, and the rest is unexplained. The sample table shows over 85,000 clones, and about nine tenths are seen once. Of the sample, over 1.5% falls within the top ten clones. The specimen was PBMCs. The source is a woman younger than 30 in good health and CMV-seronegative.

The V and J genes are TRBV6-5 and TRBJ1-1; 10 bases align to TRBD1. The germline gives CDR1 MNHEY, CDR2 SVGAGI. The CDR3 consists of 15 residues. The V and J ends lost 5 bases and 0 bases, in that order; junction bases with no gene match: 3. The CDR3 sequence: CASSPGQGMNTEAFF. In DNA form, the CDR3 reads TGTGCCAGCAGTCCGGGACAGGGGATGAACACTGAAGCTTTCTTT.

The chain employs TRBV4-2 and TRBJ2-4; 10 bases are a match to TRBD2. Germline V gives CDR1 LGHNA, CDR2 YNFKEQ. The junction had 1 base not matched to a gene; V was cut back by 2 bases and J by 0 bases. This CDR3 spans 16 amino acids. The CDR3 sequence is CASSQSSGGAKNIQYF. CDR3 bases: TGTGCCAGCAGCCAATCTAGCGGGGGAGCCAAAAACATTCAGTACTTC.

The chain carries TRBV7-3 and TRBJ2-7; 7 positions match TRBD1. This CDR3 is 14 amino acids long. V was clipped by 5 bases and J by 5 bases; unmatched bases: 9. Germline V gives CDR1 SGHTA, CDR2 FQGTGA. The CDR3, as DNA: TGTGCCAGCAGCACTAGAGGAACAGGGGACGAGCAGTACTTC. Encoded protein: CASSTRGTGDEQYF.

The DNA of the CDR3 is TGCGCCAGCAGTGGGGCCGGGACTGAGAACACCGGGGAGCTGTTTTTT. Encoded protein: CASSGAGTENTGELFF. The chain recombines TRBV10-1 with TRBJ2-2, with D possibly TRBD2 on 6 matching bases. Germline values: CDR1 WNHNN, CDR2 SYGVQD (reference sequence). The CDR3 extends over 16 amino acids. Trimming left V 4 bases short and J 1 base short, with 13 bases between.

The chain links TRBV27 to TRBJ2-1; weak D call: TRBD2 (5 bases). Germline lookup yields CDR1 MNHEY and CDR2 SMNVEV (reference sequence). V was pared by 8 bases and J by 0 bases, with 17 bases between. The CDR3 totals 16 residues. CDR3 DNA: TGTGCCAGCGCATGGCTACGGGATAGCTCCTACAATGAGCAGTTCTTC. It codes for CASAWLRDSSYNEQFF.

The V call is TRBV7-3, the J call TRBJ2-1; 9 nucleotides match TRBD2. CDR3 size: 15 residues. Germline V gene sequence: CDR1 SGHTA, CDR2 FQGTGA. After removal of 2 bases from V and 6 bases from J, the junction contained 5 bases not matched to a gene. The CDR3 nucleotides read TGTGCCAGCAGCTTAGGGCTAGCGGGAACCAATGAGCAGTTCTTC. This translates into CASSLGLAGTNEQFF.

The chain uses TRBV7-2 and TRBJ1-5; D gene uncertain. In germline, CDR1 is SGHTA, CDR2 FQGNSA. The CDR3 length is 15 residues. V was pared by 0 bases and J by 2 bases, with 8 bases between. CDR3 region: CASSLAGLGNQPQHF. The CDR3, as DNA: TGTGCCAGCAGCTTAGCCGGGTTGGGCAATCAGCCCCAGCATTTT.

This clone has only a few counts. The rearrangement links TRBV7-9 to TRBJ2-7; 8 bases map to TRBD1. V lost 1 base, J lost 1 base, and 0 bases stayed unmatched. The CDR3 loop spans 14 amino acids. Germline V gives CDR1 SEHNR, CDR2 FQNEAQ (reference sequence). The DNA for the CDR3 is TGTGCCAGCAGCTTAGGGACAGGGTCCTACGAGCAGTACTTC. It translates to CASSLGTGSYEQYF.

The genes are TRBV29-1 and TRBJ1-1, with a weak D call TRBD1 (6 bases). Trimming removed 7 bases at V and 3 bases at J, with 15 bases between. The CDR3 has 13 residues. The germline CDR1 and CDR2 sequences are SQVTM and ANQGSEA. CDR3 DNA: TGCAGCGGTACTCAGGGGCGGTACACTGAAGCTTTCTTT. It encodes CSGTQGRYTEAFF.

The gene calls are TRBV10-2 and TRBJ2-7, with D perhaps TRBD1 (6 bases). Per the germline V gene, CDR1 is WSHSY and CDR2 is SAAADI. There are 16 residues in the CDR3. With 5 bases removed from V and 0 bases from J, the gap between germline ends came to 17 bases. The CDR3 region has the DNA TGCGCCAGCAGTAAACAGGGACGGTCGAGCTCCTACGAGCAGTACTTC. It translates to CASSKQGRSSSYEQYF.

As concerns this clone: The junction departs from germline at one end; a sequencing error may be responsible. CDR3 in amino acids: CASSSRSTVELFF. As DNA, the CDR3 is TGCGCCAGCAGCTCTCGTAGCACCGTGGAGCTGTTTTTT. V usage is TRBV5-1 and J usage is TRBJ2-2; D ambiguous. The CDR3 loop spans 13 amino acids. Per the germline V gene, CDR1 is SGHRS and CDR2 is YFSETQ.

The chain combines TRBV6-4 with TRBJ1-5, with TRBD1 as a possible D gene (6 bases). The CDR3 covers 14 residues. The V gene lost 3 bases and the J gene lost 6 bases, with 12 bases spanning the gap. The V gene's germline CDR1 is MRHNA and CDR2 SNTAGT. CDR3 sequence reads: CASSERGGIQPQHF. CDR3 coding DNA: TGTGCCAGCAGTGAACGCGGGGGCATTCAGCCCCAGCATTTT.

The CDR3 loop reads CASSSVTGYTGELFF. CDR3 nucleotides: TGTGCCAGCAGCTCCGTGACAGGGTACACCGGGGAGCTGTTTTTT. The chain combines TRBV11-2 with TRBJ2-2; 7 positions agree with TRBD1. J lost 3 bases, V lost 4 bases, and 5 bases had no gene match. The germline V gene encodes CDR1 SGHAT and CDR2 FQNNGV. The CDR3 is 15 amino acids. The full variable domain, in which reference TRBV11-2 and TRBJ2-2 provide the parts outside the CDR3, is EAGVAQSPRYKIIEKRQSVAFWCNPISGHATLYWYQQILGQGPKLLIQFQNNGVVDDSQLPKDRFSAERLKGVDSTLKIQPAKLEDSAVYLCASSSVTGYTGELFFGEGSRLTVL.

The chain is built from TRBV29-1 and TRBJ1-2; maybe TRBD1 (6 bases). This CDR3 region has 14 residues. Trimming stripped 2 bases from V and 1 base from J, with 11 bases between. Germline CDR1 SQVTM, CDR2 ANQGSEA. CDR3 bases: TGCAGCGTTGAACCCGGACAGAGTAACTATGGCTACACCTTC. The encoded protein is CSVEPGQSNYGYTF.

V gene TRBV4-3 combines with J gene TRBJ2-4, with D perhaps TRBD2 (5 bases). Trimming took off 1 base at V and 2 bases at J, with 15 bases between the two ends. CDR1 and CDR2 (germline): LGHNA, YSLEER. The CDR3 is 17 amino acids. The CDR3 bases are TGCGCCAGCAGCCAAGCTCCCTACGACTACACCAAAAACATTCAGTACTTC. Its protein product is CASSQAPYDYTKNIQYF.

The CDR3 nucleotides read TGTGCCAGCAGCCCCCCCACGAGGACTAGCGGGATTCTCGAGCAGTACTTC. This encodes CASSPPTRTSGILEQYF. V is TRBV7-2 and J is TRBJ2-7; 12 bases fit TRBD2. The germline V gene encodes CDR1 SGHTA and CDR2 FQGNSA. The CDR3 runs to 17 residues. The V and J ends lost 5 bases and 6 bases, in that order; junction bases with no gene match: 14.

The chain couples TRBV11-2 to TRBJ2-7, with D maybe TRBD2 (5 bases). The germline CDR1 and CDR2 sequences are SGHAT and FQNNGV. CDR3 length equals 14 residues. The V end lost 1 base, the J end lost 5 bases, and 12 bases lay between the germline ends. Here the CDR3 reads CASSLGRLVNEQYF. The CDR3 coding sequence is TGTGCCAGCAGCTTAGGGAGGTTAGTCAACGAGCAGTACTTC.

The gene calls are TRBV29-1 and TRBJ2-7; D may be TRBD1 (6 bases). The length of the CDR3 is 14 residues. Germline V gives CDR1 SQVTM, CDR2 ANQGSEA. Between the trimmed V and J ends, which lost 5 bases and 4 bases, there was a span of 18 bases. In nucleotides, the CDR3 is TGCAGCGTTTTTGCCGACAGGCCAGGGTACGAGCAGTACTTC. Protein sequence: CSVFADRPGYEQYF.

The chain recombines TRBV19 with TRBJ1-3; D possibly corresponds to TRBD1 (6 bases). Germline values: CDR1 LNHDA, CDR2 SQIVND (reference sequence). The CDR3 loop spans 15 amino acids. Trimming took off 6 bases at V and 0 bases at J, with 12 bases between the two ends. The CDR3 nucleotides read TGTGCCAGTAGAGTCACAGGGAGCTCTGGAAACACCATATATTTT. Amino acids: CASRVTGSSGNTIYF.

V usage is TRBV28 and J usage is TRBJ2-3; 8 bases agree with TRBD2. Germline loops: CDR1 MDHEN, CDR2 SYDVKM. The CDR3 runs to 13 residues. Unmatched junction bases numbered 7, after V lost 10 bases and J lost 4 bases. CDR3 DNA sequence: TGTGCCACCGGGAGGGGGGCGTCAGATACGCAGTATTTT. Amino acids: CATGRGASDTQYF.